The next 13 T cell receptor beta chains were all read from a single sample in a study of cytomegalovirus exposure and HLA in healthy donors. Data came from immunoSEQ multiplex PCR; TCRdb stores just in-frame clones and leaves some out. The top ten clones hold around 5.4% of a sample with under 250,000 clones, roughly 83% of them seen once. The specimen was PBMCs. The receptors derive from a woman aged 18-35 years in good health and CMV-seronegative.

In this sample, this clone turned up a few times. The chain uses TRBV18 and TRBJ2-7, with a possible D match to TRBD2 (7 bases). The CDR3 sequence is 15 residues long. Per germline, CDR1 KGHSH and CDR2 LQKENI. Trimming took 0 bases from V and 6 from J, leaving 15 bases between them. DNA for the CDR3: TGTGCCAGCTCACCACCGCCCGGGGGGCAGGCCGAGCAGTACTTC. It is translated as CASSPPPGGQAEQYF. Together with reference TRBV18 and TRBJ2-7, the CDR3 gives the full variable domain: NAGVMQNPRHLVRRRGQEARLRCSPMKGHSHVYWYRQLPEEGLKFMVYLQKENIIDESGMPKERFSAEFPKEGPSILRIQQVVRGDSAAYFCASSPPPGGQAEQYFGPGTRLTVT.

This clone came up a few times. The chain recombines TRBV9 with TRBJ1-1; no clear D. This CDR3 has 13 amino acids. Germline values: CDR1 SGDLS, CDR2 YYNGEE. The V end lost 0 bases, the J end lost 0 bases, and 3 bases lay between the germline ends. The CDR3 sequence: CASSVAMNTEAFF. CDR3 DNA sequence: TGTGCCAGCAGCGTAGCTATGAACACTGAAGCTTTCTTT.

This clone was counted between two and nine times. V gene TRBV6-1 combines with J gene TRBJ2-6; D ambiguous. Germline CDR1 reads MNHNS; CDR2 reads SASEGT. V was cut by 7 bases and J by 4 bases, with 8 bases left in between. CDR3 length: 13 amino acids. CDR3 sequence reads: CASTLTGANVLTF. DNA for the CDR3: TGTGCCAGCACACTTACGGGGGCCAACGTCCTGACTTTC.

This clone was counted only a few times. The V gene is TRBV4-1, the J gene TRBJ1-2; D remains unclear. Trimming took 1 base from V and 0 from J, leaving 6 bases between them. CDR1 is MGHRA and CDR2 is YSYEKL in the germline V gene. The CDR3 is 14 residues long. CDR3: CASSQGPSNYGYTF. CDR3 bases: TGCGCCAGCAGCCAAGGGCCTTCTAACTATGGCTACACCTTC.

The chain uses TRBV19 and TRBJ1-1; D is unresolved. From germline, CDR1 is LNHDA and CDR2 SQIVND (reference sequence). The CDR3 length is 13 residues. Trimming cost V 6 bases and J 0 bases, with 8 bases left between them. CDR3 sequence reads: CASSLTLNTEAFF. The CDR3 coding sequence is TGTGCCAGTAGCCTAACCTTGAACACTGAAGCTTTCTTT.

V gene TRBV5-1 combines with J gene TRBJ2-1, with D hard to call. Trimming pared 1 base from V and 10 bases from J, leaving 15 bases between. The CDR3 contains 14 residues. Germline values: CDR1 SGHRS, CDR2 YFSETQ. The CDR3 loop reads CASSLWSSIDEQFF. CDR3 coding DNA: TGCGCCAGCAGCTTGTGGTCATCGATCGACGAGCAGTTCTTC.

Written as DNA, the CDR3 is TGTGCCAGCAGTGACCTAGGGACGGGAAACCACGAGCAGTACTTC. This encodes CASSDLGTGNHEQYF. The chain has TRBV6-1 and TRBJ2-7; D might be TRBD1 or TRBD2, each matching 5 bases. The CDR3 contains 15 residues. In germline, CDR1 is MNHNS, CDR2 SASEGT. The germline V and J ends were trimmed by 3 bases and 5 bases, with 17 bases remaining between them.

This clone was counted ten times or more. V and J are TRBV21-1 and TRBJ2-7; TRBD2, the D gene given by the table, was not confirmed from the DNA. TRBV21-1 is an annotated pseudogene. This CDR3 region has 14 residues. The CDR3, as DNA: TGTGCCAGCAGCAACCCGACTAGCGGGAGCGAGCAGTACTTC. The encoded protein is CASSNPTSGSEQYF.

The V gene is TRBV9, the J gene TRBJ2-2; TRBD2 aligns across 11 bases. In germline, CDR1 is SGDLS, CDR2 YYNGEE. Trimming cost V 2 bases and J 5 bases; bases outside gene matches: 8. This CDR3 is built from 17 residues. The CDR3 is CASSVGSGGADTGELFF. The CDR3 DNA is TGTGCCAGCAGCGTGGGTAGCGGGGGGGCCGATACCGGGGAGCTGTTTTTT.

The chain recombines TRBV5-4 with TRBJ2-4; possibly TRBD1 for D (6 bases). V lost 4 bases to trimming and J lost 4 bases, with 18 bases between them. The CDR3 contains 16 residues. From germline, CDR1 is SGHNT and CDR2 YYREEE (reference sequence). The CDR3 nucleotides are TGTGCCAGCAGCGGTCAGGGGAGCGTATCGAAAAACATTCAGTACTTC. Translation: CASSGQGSVSKNIQYF.

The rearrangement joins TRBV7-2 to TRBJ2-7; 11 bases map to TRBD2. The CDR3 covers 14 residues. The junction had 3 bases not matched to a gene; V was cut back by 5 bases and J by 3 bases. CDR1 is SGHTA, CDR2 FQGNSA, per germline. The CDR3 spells CASSRGLADYEQYF. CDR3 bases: TGTGCCAGCAGCCGGGGACTAGCGGACTACGAGCAGTACTTC.

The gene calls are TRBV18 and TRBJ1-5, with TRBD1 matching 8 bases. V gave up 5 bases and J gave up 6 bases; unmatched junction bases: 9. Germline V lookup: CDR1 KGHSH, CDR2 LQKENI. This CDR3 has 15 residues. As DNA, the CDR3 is TGTGCCAGCTCAGATACAGGGGGGTCGATTCAGCCCCAGCATTTT. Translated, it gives CASSDTGGSIQPQHF. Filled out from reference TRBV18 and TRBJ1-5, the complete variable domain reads NAGVMQNPRHLVRRRGQEARLRCSPMKGHSHVYWYRQLPEEGLKFMVYLQKENIIDESGMPKERFSAEFPKEGPSILRIQQVVRGDSAAYFCASSDTGGSIQPQHFGDGTRLSIL.

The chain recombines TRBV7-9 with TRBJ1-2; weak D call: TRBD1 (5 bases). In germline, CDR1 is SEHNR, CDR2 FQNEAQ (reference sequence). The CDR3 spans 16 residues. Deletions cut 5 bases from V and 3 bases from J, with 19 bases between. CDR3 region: CASSLHIKTVDYGYTF. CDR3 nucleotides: TGTGCCAGCAGCCTACACATAAAGACAGTGGACTATGGCTACACCTTC.